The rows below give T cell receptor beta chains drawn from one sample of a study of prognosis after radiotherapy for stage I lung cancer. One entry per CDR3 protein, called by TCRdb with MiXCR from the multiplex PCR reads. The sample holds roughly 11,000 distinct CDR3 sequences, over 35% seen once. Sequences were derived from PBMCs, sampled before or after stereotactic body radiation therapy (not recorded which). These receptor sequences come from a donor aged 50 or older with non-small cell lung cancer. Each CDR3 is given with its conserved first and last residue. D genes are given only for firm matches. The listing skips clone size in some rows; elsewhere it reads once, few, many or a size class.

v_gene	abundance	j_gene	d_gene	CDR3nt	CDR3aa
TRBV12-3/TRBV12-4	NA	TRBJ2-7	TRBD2	TGTGCCAGCAGTCCCGGGACTAGCCGGATTACCTACGAGCAGTACTTC	CASSPGTSRITYEQYF
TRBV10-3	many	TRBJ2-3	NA	TGTGCCATCAGTGAAGGTGGGGGAAGCACAGATACGCAGTATTTT	CAISEGGGSTDTQYF
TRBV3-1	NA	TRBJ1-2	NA	TGTGCCAGCAGCCAATCAGGGCCTGGCTACACCTTC	CASSQSGPGYTF
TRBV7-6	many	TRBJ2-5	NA	TGTGCCAGCAGCTCCTCTGCTAGCGCGTGGGAGACCCAGTACTTC	CASSSSASAWETQYF
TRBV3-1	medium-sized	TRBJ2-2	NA	TGTGCCAGCAGCCCACAGGGAGGCACCGGGGAGCTGTTTTTT	CASSPQGGTGELFF
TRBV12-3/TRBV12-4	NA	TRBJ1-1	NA	TGTGCCAGCAGCCCTCAGGGCCTGAGGACTGAAGCTTTCTTT	CASSPQGLRTEAFF
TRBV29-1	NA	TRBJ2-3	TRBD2	TGCAGCGCCGGGACTAGCTGGGGGCCAGATACGCAGTATTTT	CSAGTSWGPDTQYF
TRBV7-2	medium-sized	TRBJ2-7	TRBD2	TGTGCCAGCAGCCGACTAGCGGGAGGCCGCGAGCAGTACTTC	CASSRLAGGREQYF
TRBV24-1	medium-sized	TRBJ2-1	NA	TGTGCCACCAGTGATTTGCAATTCGGCGGCAACAATGAGCAGTTCTTC	CATSDLQFGGNNEQFF
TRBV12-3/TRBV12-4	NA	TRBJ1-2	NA	TGTGCCATCAGTTTTAAACAGTACTATGGCTACACCTTC	CAISFKQYYGYTF
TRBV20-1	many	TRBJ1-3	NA	TGCAGTGCTACAGGGGCTGGGGGAAACACCATATATTTT	CSATGAGGNTIYF
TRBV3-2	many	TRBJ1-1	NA	TGTGCCAGCGATCACACAGGCAGGGGGGGGACTGAAGCTTTCTTT	CASDHTGRGGTEAFF
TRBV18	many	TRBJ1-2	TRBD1	TGTGCCAGCTCACCGCAGACAGGGCTGAGAGGCTACACCTTC	CASSPQTGLRGYTF
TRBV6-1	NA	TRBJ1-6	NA	TGTGTCAGCAGTGAACAGTACCACCCGGATTCACCCCTCCACTTT	CVSSEQYHPDSPLHF
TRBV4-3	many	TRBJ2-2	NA	TGCGCCAGCAGACGAGAGGTCGAGACATCGAACACCGGGGAGCTGTTTTTT	CASRREVETSNTGELFF
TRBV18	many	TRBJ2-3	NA	TGTGCCAGCTCATCCTGGACGGCCGTGAACTTAGCAGATACGCAGTATTTT	CASSSWTAVNLADTQYF
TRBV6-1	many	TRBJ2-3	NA	TGTGCCAGCTGGGACCCAGGGGTTAGCACAGATACGCAGTATTTT	CASWDPGVSTDTQYF
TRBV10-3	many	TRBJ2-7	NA	TGTGCCATCAGTGACGAGGGGACCTACGAGCAGTACTTC	CAISDEGTYEQYF
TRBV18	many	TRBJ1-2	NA	TGTGCCAGCTCACCATCCGGTAACTATGGCTACACCTTC	CASSPSGNYGYTF
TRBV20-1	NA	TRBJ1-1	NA	TGCAGTGCCGCGCTGAAGGGGCCCCACACTGAAGCTTTCTTT	CSAALKGPHTEAFF
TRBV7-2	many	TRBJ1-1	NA	TGTGCCAGCAGCCCCAGGCGAAACACTGAAGCTTTCTTT	CASSPRRNTEAFF
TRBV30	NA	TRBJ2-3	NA	TGTGCCTGCGAACAGGTGACCGGGTTTACAGATACGCAGTATTTT	CACEQVTGFTDTQYF
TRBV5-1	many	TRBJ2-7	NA	TGCGCCAGCTCCTTTACCTTTGGGTACGAGCAGTACTTC	CASSFTFGYEQYF